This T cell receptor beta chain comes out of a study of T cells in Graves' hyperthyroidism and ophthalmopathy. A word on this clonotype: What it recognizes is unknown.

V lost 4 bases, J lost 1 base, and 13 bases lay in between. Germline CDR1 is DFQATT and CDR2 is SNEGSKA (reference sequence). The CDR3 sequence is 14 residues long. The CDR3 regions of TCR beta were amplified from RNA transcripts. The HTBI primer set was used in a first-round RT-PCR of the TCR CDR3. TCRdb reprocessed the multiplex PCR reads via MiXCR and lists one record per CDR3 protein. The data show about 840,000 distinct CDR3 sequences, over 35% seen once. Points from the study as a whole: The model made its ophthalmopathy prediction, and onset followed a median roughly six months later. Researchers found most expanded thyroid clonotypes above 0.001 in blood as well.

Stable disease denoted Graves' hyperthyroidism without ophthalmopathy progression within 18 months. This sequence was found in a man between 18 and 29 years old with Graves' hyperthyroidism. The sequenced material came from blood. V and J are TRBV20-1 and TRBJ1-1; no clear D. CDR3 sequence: CSAKQPRGNTEAFF. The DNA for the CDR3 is TGCAGTGCTAAACAGCCCCGAGGGAACACTGAAGCTTTCTTT.